This TCR beta chain was obtained from a study of blood T cell repertoires in COVID-19. Overall study: The United States, Italy and Spain were the sources of the acute and convalescent COVID-19 samples. In each case, the material was cDNA or gDNA derived from T cells, B-cell-depleted T cells, or PBMCs.

Germline values: CDR1 SGHAT, CDR2 FQNNGV. With V trimmed by 5 bases and J by 0 bases, 9 bases remained unmatched. CDR3 length equals 16 residues. As processed by the authors: Researchers report that nucleated cell counts were estimated from reference gene primer amplification. The assay was immunoSEQ multiplex PCR, and TCRdb's table has in-frame clones only and misses some. That table furnishes V, J and clone size, whereas the DNA furnished D and trimming. Counted here are fewer than 350,000 clones, around 81% occurring once; the ten biggest clones make up about 2.9%. This clone was counted a few times.

This receptor was obtained from a woman aged 55-69 years with active or convalescent COVID-19. The chain links TRBV11-2 to TRBJ1-2; 7 bases are shared with TRBD1. Sequencing input: peripheral blood. Here the CDR3 DNA reads TGTGCCAGCAGCGGATACGGGACAGAGGCTAACTATGGCTACACCTTC. It encodes CASSGYGTEANYGYTF.